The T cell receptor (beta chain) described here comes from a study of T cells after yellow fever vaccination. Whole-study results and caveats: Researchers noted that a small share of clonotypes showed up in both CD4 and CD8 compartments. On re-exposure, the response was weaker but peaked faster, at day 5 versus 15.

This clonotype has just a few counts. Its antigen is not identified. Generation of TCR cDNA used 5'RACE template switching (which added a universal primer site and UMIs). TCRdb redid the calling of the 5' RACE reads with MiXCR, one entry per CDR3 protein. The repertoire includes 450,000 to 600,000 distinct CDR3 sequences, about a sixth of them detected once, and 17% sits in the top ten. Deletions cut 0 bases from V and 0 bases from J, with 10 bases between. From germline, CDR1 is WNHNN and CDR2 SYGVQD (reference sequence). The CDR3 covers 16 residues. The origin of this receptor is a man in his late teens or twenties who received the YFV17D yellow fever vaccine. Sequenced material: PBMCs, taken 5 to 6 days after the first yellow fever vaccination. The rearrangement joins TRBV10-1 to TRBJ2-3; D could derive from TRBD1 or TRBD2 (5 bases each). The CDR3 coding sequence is TGCGCCAGCAGTGAGTCCGGGACCCCAAGCACAGATACGCAGTATTTT. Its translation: CASSESGTPSTDTQYF.